This T cell receptor beta chain was documented in a study of OX40 agonist ivuxolimab in advanced cancers. As for the study in general: Dose-escalation subjects each had hepatocellular carcinoma, melanoma, renal cell or head and neck cancer.

Profiled with immunoSEQ multiplex PCR; TCRdb holds only in-frame clones, not every one. This repertoire shows 84,000 or so clones, about 90% found once; its top ten account for about 0.45%. This CDR3 is built from 17 residues. CDR1 and CDR2 from the germline V gene are SGHAT and FQNNGV. Trimming pared 5 bases from V and 0 bases from J, leaving 14 bases between. The source was CD4+ or CD8+ T cells sorted from blood, collected in a trial of the OX40 agonist ivuxolimab. This chain connects TRBV11-2 to TRBJ2-6; maybe TRBD1 (5 bases). This clonotype originated in an adult with an advanced solid tumor such as melanoma, head and neck, liver or kidney cancer. The CDR3 protein is CASSPIRAASGANVLTF. The CDR3, as DNA: TGTGCCAGCAGCCCCATCAGGGCCGCCTCTGGGGCCAACGTCCTGACTTTC.